Here is one T cell receptor (beta chain) with its context. Using immunoSEQ multiplex PCR, the repertoire was profiled, and TCRdb retains in-frame clones only, with some absent. The sample has tens of thousands of clones, roughly 94% seen once. The data are from a study of control samples from healthy donors and cancer patients. V was shortened by 6 bases and J by 3 bases, with 16 bases between the two germline ends. CDR1 is SNHLY, CDR2 FYNNEI, per germline. The CDR3 sequence is 15 residues long. The TCR originated in a man between 60 and 70 years old in good health. The sample taken for sequencing was blood. The gene calls are TRBV2 and TRBJ2-3, with unresolved D. The CDR3 DNA reads as TGTGCCAGCAGCGAACCCCGCGGCGAGACAGATACGCAGTATTTT. Translated: CASSEPRGETDTQYF.